Below, 16 T cell receptor beta chains from the same sample are listed, as sequenced in a study of blood T cells in healthy people across ages. A J-beta primer mix and a sample-barcoded 5' primer were used in a second PCR of about 7 to 12 cycles. TCRdb re-analysed the 5' RACE reads in MiXCR, keeping a single row per CDR3 protein. The data contain about 2 million distinct CDR3 sequences, about 50% of them singletons. Material: blood. These receptor sequences come from a woman between 40 and 55 years old in good health.

This clonotype was picked up a small number of times. The chain combines TRBV7-2 with TRBJ1-2; perhaps TRBD1 as D (6 bases). The germline V gene has CDR1 SGHTA and CDR2 FQGNSA. With 5 bases removed from V and 0 bases from J, the gap between germline ends came to 13 bases. This CDR3 has 15 amino acids. The chain's CDR3 is CASSLRQDTNYGYTF. The CDR3 DNA follows: TGTGCCAGCAGCCTTAGACAGGATACTAACTATGGCTACACCTTC.

CDR3: CAISWDQETQFF. CDR3 bases: TGTGCCATCAGTTGGGACCAAGAGACCCAGTTCTTC. The chain is built from TRBV10-3 and TRBJ2-5; perhaps D is TRBD1 or TRBD2 (5 bases each). Gene TRBJ2-1 matches the end of the DNA better, so the J call may be wrong. The CDR3 is 12 residues long. Germline V lookup: CDR1 ENHRY, CDR2 SYGVKD.

The chain employs TRBV29-1 and TRBJ1-1; the D is unclear. This CDR3 comprises 13 residues. Germline V gene sequence: CDR1 SQVTM, CDR2 ANQGSEA. V was pared by 4 bases and J by 1 base, with 10 bases between. CDR3 DNA: TGCAGCGTTGGCGAGACTGCGAACACTGAAGCTTTCTTT. Protein sequence: CSVGETANTEAFF.

The chain combines TRBV2 with TRBJ2-7; D is undetermined. The V end lost 0 bases, the J end lost 5 bases, and 14 bases lay between the germline ends. CDR1 is SNHLY and CDR2 is FYNNEI in the germline V gene. The CDR3 consists of 15 residues. CDR3 nucleotides: TGTGCCAGCAGTGAAGCTGGGGTTACCCGGGACGAGCAGTACTTC. Protein: CASSEAGVTRDEQYF.

The J gene is TRBJ2-5, the V gene TRBV7-3; D not resolved. Trimming left V 4 bases short and J 11 bases short, with 17 bases between. CDR1 is SGHTA, CDR2 FQGTGA, per germline. CDR3 size: 13 residues. This CDR3 is CASSSIPSDEQYF. CDR3 sequence (DNA): TGTGCCAGCAGCTCCATCCCCAGCGATGAGCAGTACTTC.

This clonotype was counted a few times. The rearrangement uses TRBV6-2 or TRBV6-3 and TRBJ2-1; D uncertain. V was shortened by 1 base and J by 9 bases, with 13 bases between the two germline ends. The CDR3 is 14 residues long. Germline V gene sequence: CDR1 MNHEY, CDR2 SVGEGT. This CDR3 reads CASSYLADLGEQFF. The CDR3 DNA follows: TGTGCCAGCAGTTACTTAGCAGATCTGGGTGAGCAGTTCTTC.

The chain carries TRBV2 and TRBJ2-4; maybe TRBD1 (5 bases). The tail of the sequence fits TRBJ2-7 better, so the J call may be wrong. Per the germline V gene, CDR1 is SNHLY and CDR2 is FYNNEI. This CDR3 is 12 amino acids long. Written as DNA, the CDR3 is TGTGCCAGCAGTGGGGCAGGGTCCGAGCAGTACTTC. This gives the protein CASSGAGSEQYF.

The V gene is TRBV20-1, the J gene TRBJ2-1, with TRBD2 matching 7 bases. The junction had 8 bases not matched to a gene; V was cut back by 1 base and J by 5 bases. The germline CDR1 and CDR2 sequences are DFQATT and SNEGSKA (reference sequence). This CDR3 has 15 residues. CDR3 in amino acids: CSARVGGGWNNEQFF. The DNA for the CDR3 is TGCAGTGCTAGAGTTGGCGGGGGATGGAACAATGAGCAGTTCTTC.

This clonotype was seen once. The V call is TRBV27, the J call TRBJ1-1; D is unresolved. Germline assignment: CDR1 MNHEY and CDR2 SMNVEV (reference sequence). Trimming removed 10 bases at V and 5 bases at J, with 11 bases between. The CDR3 is made up of 11 amino acids. This CDR3 is CATRTVTEAFF. The CDR3 DNA is TGTGCCACACGGACGGTGACTGAAGCTTTCTTT.

V gene TRBV12-5 combines with J gene TRBJ1-2, with TRBD1 as a possible D gene (6 bases). Deletions cut 7 bases from V and 4 bases from J, with 10 bases between. Germline assignment: CDR1 LGHNT and CDR2 FRNRAP. The CDR3 extends over 12 amino acids. CDR3 residues: CASAKDSYGYTF. In DNA form, the CDR3 reads TGTGCTAGTGCTAAGGACAGCTATGGCTACACCTTC. The full variable domain, its missing parts supplied by reference TRBV12-5 and TRBJ1-2, is DARVTQTPRHKVTEMGQEVTMRCQPILGHNTVFWYRQTMMQGLELLAYFRNRAPLDDSGMPKDRFSAEMPDATLATLKIQPSEPRDSAVYFCASAKDSYGYTFGSGTRLTVV.

The chain uses TRBV5-1 and TRBJ2-7, with 9 bases that match TRBD2. CDR3 length equals 15 residues. The V gene's germline CDR1 is SGHRS and CDR2 YFSETQ. The V and J ends lost 0 bases and 5 bases, in that order; junction bases with no gene match: 6. Written as DNA, the CDR3 is TGCGCCAGCAGCTTGGGAAGGACTAGCGTCCACGAGCAGTACTTC. As protein: CASSLGRTSVHEQYF.

The sample holds a few counts of this clonotype. V and J are TRBV7-9 and TRBJ2-1, with 9 bases matching TRBD2. The V and J ends lost 5 bases and 2 bases, in that order; junction bases with no gene match: 10. The CDR3 is made up of 17 amino acids. Germline values: CDR1 SEHNR, CDR2 FQNEAQ (reference sequence). The CDR3 DNA sequence: TGTGCCAGCAGCCAGCCGGCTAGCGGGGAACCCTACAATGAGCAGTTCTTC. It is translated as CASSQPASGEPYNEQFF. The full variable domain, rest sourced from reference TRBV7-9 and TRBJ2-1, is DTGVSQNPRHKITKRGQNVTFRCDPISEHNRLYWYRQTLGQGPEFLTYFQNEAQLEKSRLLSDRFSAERPKGSFSTLEIQRTEQGDSAMYLCASSQPASGEPYNEQFFGPGTRLTVL.

On this clonotype: The junction does not match germline at one end; this may be a read error. The chain carries TRBV6-6 and TRBJ2-5; no reliable D call. The germline CDR1 and CDR2 sequences are MNHNY and SVGAGI (reference sequence). This CDR3 comprises 14 residues. DNA for the CDR3: TGTGCCAGCAGTGACTCCGCAGATTGGAATGAGCAGTACTTC. It specifies CASSDSADWNEQYF.

This clonotype has more than one count but fewer than ten. The rearrangement joins TRBV28 to TRBJ2-4; a weak D match, TRBD2 (5 bases). With the DNA end fitting TRBJ2-7 better, the J assignment may be wrong. CDR1 and CDR2 (germline): MDHEN, SYDVKM. The CDR3 sequence is 16 residues long. This chain's CDR3 is CASSLFREGHRTEQYF. The CDR3 DNA is TGTGCCAGCAGTTTATTTCGTGAGGGTCATAGGACCGAGCAGTACTTC.

J is TRBJ1-4 and V is TRBV4-3; D is uncertain. CDR3 length: 15 amino acids. The V and J ends lost 0 bases and 4 bases respectively, with 9 bases between them. The germline V gene has CDR1 LGHNA and CDR2 YSLEER. CDR3 sequence reads: CASSQDSQLNEKLFF. CDR3 nucleotide sequence: TGCGCCAGCAGCCAAGATAGCCAGCTTAATGAAAAACTGTTTTTT.

The chain carries TRBV11-2 and TRBJ2-7; D ambiguous. CDR3 length: 14 residues. V dropped 0 bases and J dropped 0 bases, with 6 bases sitting between them. Germline V gene sequence: CDR1 SGHAT, CDR2 FQNNGV. The CDR3 DNA sequence: TGTGCCAGCAGCTTAGATTACTACTCCTACGAGCAGTACTTC. Translated, it gives CASSLDYYSYEQYF.